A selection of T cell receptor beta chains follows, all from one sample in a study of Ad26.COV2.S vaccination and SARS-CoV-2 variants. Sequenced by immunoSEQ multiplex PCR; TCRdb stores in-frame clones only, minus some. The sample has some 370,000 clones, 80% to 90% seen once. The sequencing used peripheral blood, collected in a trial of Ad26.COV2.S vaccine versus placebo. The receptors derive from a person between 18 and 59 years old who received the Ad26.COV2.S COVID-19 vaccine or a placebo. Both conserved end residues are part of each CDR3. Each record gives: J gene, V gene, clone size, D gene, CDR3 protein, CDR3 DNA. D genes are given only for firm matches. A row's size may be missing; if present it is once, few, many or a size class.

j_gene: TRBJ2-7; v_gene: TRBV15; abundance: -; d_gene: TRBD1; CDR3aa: CATSRGSVARQGRSYEQYF; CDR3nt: TGTGCCACCAGCAGAGGGTCGGTCGCCAGACAGGGTCGCTCCTACGAGCAGTACTTC
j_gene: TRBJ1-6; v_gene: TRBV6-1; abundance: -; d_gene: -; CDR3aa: CASSERGAHSPLHF; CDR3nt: TGTGCCAGCAGTGAACGGGGAGCCCATTCACCCCTCCACTTT
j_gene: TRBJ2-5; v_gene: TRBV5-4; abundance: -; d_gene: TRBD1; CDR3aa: CASRAHSGTGGEAQYF; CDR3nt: TGTGCCAGCCGAGCCCACTCCGGGACAGGGGGCGAGGCCCAGTACTTC
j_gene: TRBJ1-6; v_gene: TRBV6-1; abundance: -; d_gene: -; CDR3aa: CASSEVPRGNSPLHF; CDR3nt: TGTGCCAGCAGTGAAGTTCCCCGGGGTAATTCACCCCTCCACTTT
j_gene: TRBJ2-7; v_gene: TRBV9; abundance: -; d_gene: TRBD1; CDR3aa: CASSAEGTGNREQYF; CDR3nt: TGTGCCAGCAGCGCCGAGGGGACAGGGAATAGGGAGCAGTACTTC
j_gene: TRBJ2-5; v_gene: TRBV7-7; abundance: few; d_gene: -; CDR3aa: CASSPGYQETQYF; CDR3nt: TGTGCCAGCAGCCCCGGCTACCAAGAGACCCAGTACTTC
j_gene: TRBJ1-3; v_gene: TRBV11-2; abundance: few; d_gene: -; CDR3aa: CASSLSLRQSGNTIYF; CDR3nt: TGTGCCAGCAGCTTATCCTTGAGACAGTCGGGAAACACCATATATTTT
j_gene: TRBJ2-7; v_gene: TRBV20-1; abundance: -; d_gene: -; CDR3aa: CSAERGYEQYF; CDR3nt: TGCAGTGCGGAGAGGGGCTACGAGCAGTACTTC
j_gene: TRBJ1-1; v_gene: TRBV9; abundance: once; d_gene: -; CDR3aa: CASSPRDSGAEAFF; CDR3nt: TGTGCCAGCAGCCCTAGGGACTCCGGGGCTGAAGCTTTCTTT
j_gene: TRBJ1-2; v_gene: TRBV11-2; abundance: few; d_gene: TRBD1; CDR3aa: CASSLGTGGPFSF; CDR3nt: TGTGCCAGCAGCCTCGGGACAGGGGGTCCGTTCTCCTTC
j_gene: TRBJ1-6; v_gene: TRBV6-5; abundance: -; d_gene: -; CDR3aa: CASSYSRSSYNSPLHF; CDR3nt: TGTGCCAGCAGTTACTCCCGGAGCTCCTATAATTCACCCCTCCACTTT
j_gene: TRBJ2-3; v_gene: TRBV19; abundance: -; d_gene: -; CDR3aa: CASCLGHPDTQYF; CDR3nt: TGTGCCAGTTGCCTGGGGCATCCAGATACGCAGTATTTT
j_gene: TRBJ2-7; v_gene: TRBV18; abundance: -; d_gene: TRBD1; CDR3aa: CASSRRQGVYEQYF; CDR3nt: TGTGCCAGCTCAAGACGCCAGGGGGTCTACGAGCAGTACTTC
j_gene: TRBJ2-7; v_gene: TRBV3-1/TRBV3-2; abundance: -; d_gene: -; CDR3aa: CASSPRGYEQYF; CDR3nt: TGTGCCAGCAGCCCCAGGGGCTACGAGCAGTACTTC
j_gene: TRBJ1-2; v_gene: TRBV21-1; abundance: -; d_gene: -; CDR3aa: CASSKETRTACGYTF; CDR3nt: TGTGCCAGCAGCAAAGAAACGAGGACAGCTTGTGGCTACACCTTC
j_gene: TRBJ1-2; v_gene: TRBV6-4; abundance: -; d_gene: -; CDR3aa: CASSAPTWYGYTF; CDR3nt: TGTGCCAGCAGTGCCCCTACCTGGTATGGCTACACCTTC
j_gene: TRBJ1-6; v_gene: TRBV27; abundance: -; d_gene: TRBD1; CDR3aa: CASPPLGQGSNSPLHF; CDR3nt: TGTGCCAGCCCACCCCTCGGACAGGGGTCCAATTCACCCCTCCACTTT
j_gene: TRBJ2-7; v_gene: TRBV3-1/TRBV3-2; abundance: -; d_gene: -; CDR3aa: CASSQDWGEGQYF; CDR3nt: TGTGCCAGCAGCCAAGATTGGGGGGAAGGGCAGTACTTC
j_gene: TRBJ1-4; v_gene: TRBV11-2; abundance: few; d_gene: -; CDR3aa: CASSRFPHEKLFF; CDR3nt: TGTGCCAGCAGCCGATTCCCTCATGAAAAACTGTTTTTT
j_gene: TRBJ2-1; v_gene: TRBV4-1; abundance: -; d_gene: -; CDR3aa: CASSQDWLWGEQFF; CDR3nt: TGCGCCAGCAGCCAAGATTGGCTGTGGGGTGAGCAGTTCTTC
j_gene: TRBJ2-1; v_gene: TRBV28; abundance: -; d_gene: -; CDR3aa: CASSAPDRSRWREVPVSSYNEQFF; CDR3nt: TGTGCCAGCAGTGCCCCGGACAGGTCACGGTGGCGGGAGGTCCCCGTGAGCTCCTACAATGAGCAGTTCTTC
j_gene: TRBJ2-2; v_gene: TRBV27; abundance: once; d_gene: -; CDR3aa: CASSLVAGELFF; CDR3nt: TGTGCCAGCAGTTTGGTCGCCGGGGAGCTGTTTTTT
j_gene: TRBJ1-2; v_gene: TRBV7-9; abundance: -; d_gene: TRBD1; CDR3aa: CASSVDRVYGYTF; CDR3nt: TGTGCCAGCAGCGTGGACAGGGTATATGGCTACACCTTC
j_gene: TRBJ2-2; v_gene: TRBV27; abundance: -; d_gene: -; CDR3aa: CASSSIGQLRGGELFF; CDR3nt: TGTGCCAGCAGTTCGATTGGACAGCTGAGAGGCGGGGAGCTGTTTTTT
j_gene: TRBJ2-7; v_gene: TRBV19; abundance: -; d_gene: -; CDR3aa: CASTGPSDEQYF; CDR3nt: TGTGCCAGTACGGGCCCATCGGACGAGCAGTACTTC
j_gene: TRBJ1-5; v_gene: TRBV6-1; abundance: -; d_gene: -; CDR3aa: CASSEEGGVGNQPQHF; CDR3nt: TGTGCCAGCAGTGAAGAGGGGGGGGTGGGCAATCAGCCCCAGCATTTT
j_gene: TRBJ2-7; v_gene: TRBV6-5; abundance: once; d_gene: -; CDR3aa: CASSYSTAMYEQYF; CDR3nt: TGTGCCAGCAGTTACTCGACAGCGATGTACGAGCAGTACTTC
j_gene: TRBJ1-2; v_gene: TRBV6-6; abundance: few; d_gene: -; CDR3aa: CASSRQANYGYTF; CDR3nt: TGTGCCAGCAGTCGACAGGCTAACTATGGCTACACCTTC
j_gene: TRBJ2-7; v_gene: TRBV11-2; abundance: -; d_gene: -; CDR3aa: CASSLNGGLSSYEQYF; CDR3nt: TGTGCCAGCAGCTTAAACGGGGGCCTCAGCTCCTACGAGCAGTACTTC
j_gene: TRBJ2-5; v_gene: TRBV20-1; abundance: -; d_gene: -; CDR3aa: CSARPSETQYF; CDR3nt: TGCAGTGCTAGACCTAGCGAGACCCAGTACTTC
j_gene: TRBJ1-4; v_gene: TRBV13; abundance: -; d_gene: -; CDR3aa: CASSLGGQVNEKLFF; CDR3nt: TGTGCCAGCAGCTTGGGGGGACAAGTTAATGAAAAACTGTTTTTT
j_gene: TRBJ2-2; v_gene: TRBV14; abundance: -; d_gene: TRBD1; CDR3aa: CASSPYPGQGTPGELFF; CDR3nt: TGTGCCAGCAGCCCGTACCCGGGACAGGGTACCCCCGGGGAGCTGTTTTTT
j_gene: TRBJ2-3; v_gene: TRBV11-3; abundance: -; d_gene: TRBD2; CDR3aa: CASSRGLAGGTDTQYF; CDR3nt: TGTGCCAGCAGCAGGGGACTAGCGGGAGGCACAGATACGCAGTATTTT
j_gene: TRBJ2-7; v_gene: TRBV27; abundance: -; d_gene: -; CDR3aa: CASSLNTNYEQYF; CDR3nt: TGTGCCAGCAGTCTTAATACCAACTACGAGCAGTACTTC
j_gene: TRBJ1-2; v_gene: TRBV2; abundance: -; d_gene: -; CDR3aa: CASSGNSLYGYTF; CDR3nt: TGTGCCAGCAGTGGAAACAGCCTCTATGGCTACACCTTC
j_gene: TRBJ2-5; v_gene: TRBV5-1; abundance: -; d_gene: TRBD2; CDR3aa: CASSPPTSGQETQYF; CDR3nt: TGCGCCAGCAGCCCACCTACTAGCGGCCAAGAGACCCAGTACTTC
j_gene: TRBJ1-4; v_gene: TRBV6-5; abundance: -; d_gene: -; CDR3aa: CASRGWGDEKLFF; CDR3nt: TGTGCCAGCAGAGGATGGGGTGATGAAAAACTGTTTTTT
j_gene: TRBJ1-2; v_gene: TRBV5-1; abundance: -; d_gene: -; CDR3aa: CASSSRPTDLYGYTF; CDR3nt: TGCGCCAGCAGCTCACGCCCTACAGACCTCTATGGCTACACCTTC
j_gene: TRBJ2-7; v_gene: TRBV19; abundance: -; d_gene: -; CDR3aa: CASSIDGQTWYNEQYF; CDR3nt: TGTGCCAGTAGTATAGACGGACAGACTTGGTATAATGAGCAGTACTTC
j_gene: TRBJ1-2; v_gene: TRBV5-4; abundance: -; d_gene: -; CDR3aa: CASSLDKGIYGYTF; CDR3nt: TGTGCCAGCAGCTTGGACAAGGGAATCTATGGCTACACCTTC
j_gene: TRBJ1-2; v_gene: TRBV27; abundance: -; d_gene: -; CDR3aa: CASSLSGLWDYGYTF; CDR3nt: TGTGCCAGCAGTTTATCGGGACTTTGGGACTATGGCTACACCTTC
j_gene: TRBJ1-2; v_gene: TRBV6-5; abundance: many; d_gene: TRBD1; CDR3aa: CASSEGQSLYGYTF; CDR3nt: TGTGCCAGCAGCGAGGGACAGTCCCTCTATGGCTACACCTTC
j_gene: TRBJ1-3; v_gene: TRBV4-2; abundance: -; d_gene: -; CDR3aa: CASSQFNGATGSSGNTIYF; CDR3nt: TGTGCCAGCAGCCAATTCAATGGAGCGACAGGTTCATCTGGAAACACCATATATTTT
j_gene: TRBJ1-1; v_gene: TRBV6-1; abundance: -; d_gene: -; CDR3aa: CASSEGPANTEAFF; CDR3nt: TGTGCCAGCAGTGAAGGTCCGGCGAACACTGAAGCTTTCTTT
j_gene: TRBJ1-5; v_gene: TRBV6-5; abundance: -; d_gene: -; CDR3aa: CASADGEGNQPQHF; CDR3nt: TGTGCCAGCGCGGACGGGGAGGGCAATCAGCCCCAGCATTTT
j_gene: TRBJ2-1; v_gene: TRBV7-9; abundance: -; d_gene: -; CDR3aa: CASSLWGDEQFF; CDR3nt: TGTGCCAGCAGCTTATGGGGGGATGAGCAGTTCTTC
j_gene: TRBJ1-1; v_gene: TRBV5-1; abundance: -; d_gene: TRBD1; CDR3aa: CASSHRQGGGTEAFF; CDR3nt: TGCGCCAGCAGCCACAGACAGGGCGGTGGCACTGAAGCTTTCTTT
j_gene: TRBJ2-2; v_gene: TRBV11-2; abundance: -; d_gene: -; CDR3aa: CASSFPLTGATGELFF; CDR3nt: TGTGCCAGCAGCTTTCCTTTGACAGGCGCGACCGGGGAGCTGTTTTTT
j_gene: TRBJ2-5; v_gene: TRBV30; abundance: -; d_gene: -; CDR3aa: CAWSPASRTQYF; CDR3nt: TGTGCCTGGAGTCCGGCCTCCCGGACCCAGTACTTC
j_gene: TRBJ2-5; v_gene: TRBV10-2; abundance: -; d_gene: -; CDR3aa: CASWGSGRETQYF; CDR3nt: TGCGCCAGCTGGGGGTCAGGGCGAGAGACCCAGTACTTC
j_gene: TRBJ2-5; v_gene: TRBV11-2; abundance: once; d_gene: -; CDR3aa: CASSLGALQETQYF; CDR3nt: TGTGCCAGCAGCTTAGGGGCTCTTCAAGAGACCCAGTACTTC
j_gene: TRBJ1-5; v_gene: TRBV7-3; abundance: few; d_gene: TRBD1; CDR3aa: CASSLTGQGSQPQHF; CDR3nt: TGTGCCAGCAGCTTAACGGGACAGGGTAGTCAGCCCCAGCATTTT
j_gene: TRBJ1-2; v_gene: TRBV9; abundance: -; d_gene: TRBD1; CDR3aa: CASSRGTATLYGYTF; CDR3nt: TGTGCCAGCAGCAGAGGGACAGCAACCCTCTATGGCTACACCTTC
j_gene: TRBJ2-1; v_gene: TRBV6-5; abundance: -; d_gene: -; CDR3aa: CASSYSRGGLNEQFF; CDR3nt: TGTGCCAGCAGTTATTCGAGGGGGGGCCTGAATGAGCAGTTCTTC
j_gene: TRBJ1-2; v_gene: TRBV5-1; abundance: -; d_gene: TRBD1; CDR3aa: CASSLARTGFDYGYTF; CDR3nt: TGCGCCAGCAGCTTGGCCCGGACAGGGTTTGACTATGGCTACACCTTC
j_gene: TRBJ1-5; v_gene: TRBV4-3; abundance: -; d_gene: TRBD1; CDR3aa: CASSQGGAGTGAGNQPQHF; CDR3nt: TGCGCCAGCAGCCAAGGGGGGGCCGGGACAGGGGCAGGCAATCAGCCCCAGCATTTT
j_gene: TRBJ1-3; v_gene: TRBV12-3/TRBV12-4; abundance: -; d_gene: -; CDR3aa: CASSFTGPNTIYF; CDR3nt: TGTGCCAGCAGTTTTACGGGGCCCAACACCATATATTTT
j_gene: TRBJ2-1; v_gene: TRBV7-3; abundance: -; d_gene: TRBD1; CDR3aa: CASSLRQGAPNEQFF; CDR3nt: TGTGCCAGCAGCTTAAGACAGGGGGCGCCGAATGAGCAGTTCTTC